What follows are 14 T cell receptor beta chains derived from one specimen sequenced in a study of CD8 T cells in Susac syndrome. An amount of RNA that ranged from 0.5 to 1 ug was reverse transcribed with random hexamers. TCRdb re-derived calls from the immunoSEQ multiplex PCR reads in MiXCR, one entry per CDR3 protein. This sample carries approximately 120,000 distinct CDR3 sequences, about 93% of them seen once, and the ten largest clones take roughly 0.087%. The material sequenced was CD4+ T cells from PBMCs. These receptors all stem from a human donor in good health.

The gene calls are TRBV10-1 and TRBJ1-1; D is undetermined. The CDR3 has 13 amino acids. The V and J ends lost 5 bases and 3 bases respectively, with 10 bases between them. The germline CDR1 and CDR2 sequences are WNHNN and SYGVQD (reference sequence). CDR3 sequence (DNA): TGCGCCAGCAGTAATTTCGGGGACACTGAAGCTTTCTTT. The encoded protein is CASSNFGDTEAFF.

The gene calls are TRBV2 and TRBJ2-6, with TRBD1 matching over 7 bases. The CDR3 has 14 amino acids. The V gene's germline CDR1 is SNHLY and CDR2 FYNNEI. V shed 6 bases, J shed 9 bases, and the junction held 8 bases outside the gene matches. The CDR3 loop is CASSIGQVDNVLTF. The CDR3 region has the DNA TGTGCCAGCAGCATCGGACAGGTGGACAACGTCCTGACTTTC.

This chain uses TRBV2 with TRBJ2-5; 9 bases are a match to TRBD2. Germline V CDR1 and CDR2: SNHLY, FYNNEI. Trimming removed 4 bases from V and 5 bases from J; junction bases left unmatched: 5. This CDR3 is built from 14 residues. CDR3 sequence reads: CASSGAGGGETQYF. CDR3 in DNA: TGTGCCAGCAGTGGAGCGGGAGGCGGCGAGACCCAGTACTTC. The entire variable domain, with the rest obtained from reference TRBV2 and TRBJ2-5, is as follows: EPEVTQTPSHQVTQMGQEVILRCVPISNHLYFYWYRQILGQKVEFLVSFYNNEISEKSEIFDDQFSVERPDGSNFTLKIRSTKLEDSAMYFCASSGAGGGETQYFGPGTRLLVL.

The chain has TRBV7-2 and TRBJ2-5; TRBD2 aligns across 7 bases. The germline V gene encodes CDR1 SGHTA and CDR2 FQGNSA. Unmatched junction bases numbered 9, after V lost 1 base and J lost 1 base. The CDR3 is 17 residues long. CDR3 region: CASSLGLLAELQETQYF. The CDR3 coding sequence is TGTGCCAGCAGCTTAGGTCTGCTAGCGGAGCTCCAAGAGACCCAGTACTTC.

V is TRBV6-1 and J is TRBJ1-3, with TRBD1 identical over 7 bases. Germline V gene data show CDR1 as MNHNS and CDR2 as SASEGT. V shed 6 bases, J shed 5 bases, and the junction held 7 bases outside the gene matches. The CDR3 has 14 residues. DNA for the CDR3: TGTGCCAGCAGCGATCGGACAGGTAGAAACACCATATATTTT. Translated: CASSDRTGRNTIYF.

The chain links TRBV6-7 to TRBJ2-1; 11 nucleotides agree with TRBD2. TRBV6-7 is recorded as an ORF, its role being uncertain. The CDR3 covers 16 residues. The junction had 6 bases not matched to a gene; V was cut back by 4 bases and J by 4 bases. CDR3 amino acids: CASSSAGLAEYNEQFF. The CDR3 coding sequence is TGTGCCAGCAGTTCCGCGGGACTAGCGGAATACAATGAGCAGTTCTTC.

This chain connects TRBV7-2 to TRBJ2-6, with 7 bases aligning to TRBD1. Germline-derived CDR1 and CDR2 are SGHTA and FQGNSA. Germline trimming cut 4 bases from V and 0 bases from J; bases unmatched to any gene: 3. The CDR3 has 16 residues. The CDR3 protein is CASSSGQSSGANVLTF. The CDR3 DNA reads TGTGCCAGCAGCTCGGGACAGTCCTCTGGGGCCAACGTCCTGACTTTC.

In nucleotides, the CDR3 is TGTGCCAGCAGCGTAGAAGCGGGATCTAGCACAGATACGCAGTATTTT. Translating gives CASSVEAGSSTDTQYF. V is TRBV9 and J is TRBJ2-3, with TRBD2 matching 7 bases. The junction had 4 bases not matched to a gene; V was cut back by 0 bases and J by 0 bases. Looked up from germline, CDR1 is SGDLS and CDR2 is YYNGEE. This CDR3 has 16 amino acids.

The table lists this clonotype with a count of one. V gene TRBV7-2 combines with J gene TRBJ1-2; D is possibly TRBD1 (6 bases). The V and J ends lost 4 bases and 10 bases respectively, with 16 bases between them. Germline V CDR1 and CDR2: SGHTA, FQGNSA. The CDR3 contains 13 residues. CDR3 nucleotides: TGTGCCAGCAGCTCGTTCAGGGGAGTCGTCTACACCTTC. This sequence encodes CASSSFRGVVYTF.

The chain couples TRBV20-1 to TRBJ2-7; 9 positions match TRBD1. Trimming at V came to 8 bases and at J to 7 bases, leaving 12 bases not matched to a gene. In germline, CDR1 is DFQATT, CDR2 SNEGSKA (reference sequence). This CDR3 is 13 amino acids long. CDR3 protein: CSTKTGGEWEQYF. The DNA of the CDR3 is TGCAGTACCAAGACAGGGGGAGAATGGGAGCAGTACTTC.

The V and J genes are TRBV11-2 and TRBJ1-1, with a possible D match to TRBD1 (5 bases). Germline CDR1 is SGHAT and CDR2 is FQNNGV. The CDR3 has 11 amino acids. V lost 2 bases to trimming and J lost 11 bases, with 9 bases between them. CDR3: CASSLQGLAFF. For the CDR3, the DNA is TGTGCCAGCAGCTTACAGGGTTTGGCTTTCTTT.

The chain carries TRBV5-4 and TRBJ2-5, with D hard to call. V shed 2 bases and J shed 5 bases, with 10 bases lying between them. CDR1 SGHNT and CDR2 YYREEE come from the germline V gene (reference sequence). The CDR3 runs 13 residues. CDR3 loop: CASSFDSGETQYF. CDR3 nucleotide sequence: TGTGCCAGCAGCTTCGATAGTGGGGAGACCCAGTACTTC.

The chain uses TRBV20-1 and TRBJ1-1, with 7 bases fitting TRBD1. CDR1 is DFQATT, CDR2 SNEGSKA, per germline (reference sequence). The ends lost 4 bases at V and 4 bases at J; junction bases unmatched: 6. This CDR3 is 13 amino acids long. DNA for the CDR3: TGCAGTGCTACCCGTTCAGGGGGCACTGAAGCTTTCTTT. It codes for CSATRSGGTEAFF.

Here the CDR3 reads CASSKYDGGANVLTF. CDR3 in DNA: TGTGCCAGCAGCAAATATGACGGCGGGGCCAACGTCCTGACTTTC. The genes are TRBV11-2 and TRBJ2-6, with D unresolved. CDR1 is SGHAT and CDR2 is FQNNGV in the germline V gene. The CDR3 spans 15 residues. V was shortened by 5 bases and J by 4 bases, with 12 bases between the two germline ends.